Sequencing of this T cell receptor beta chain was carried out in a study of metastatic and nonmetastatic thyroid tumors (dated by TCRdb to the early 2020s). Regarding the study in general: Repertoires from peripheral blood and from tumor or nodule tissue samples of malignant and benign thyroid patients were compared. General findings and caveats noted by the study authors: In both blood and tumor samples, TCR beta diversity was reported to be significantly higher in malignant tumors than in benign nodules.

The library was prepared using PCR. TCRdb lists the instrument as Illumina HiSeq 4000. High-throughput sequencing was used to profile the CDR3 region of the TCR beta-chain in every patient. The study's processing was this. The researchers built a classifier to tell apart papillary thyroid cancer patients with distant metastasis, based on CDR3 differences among clinicopathological groups. To measure repertoire diversity the researchers used the Shannon index, while the Morisita-Horn index served to gauge how similar the tumor and blood repertoires were. TCRdb reran the public reads through fastp at Q25 and MiXCR, keeping productive beta chains. The V and J calls and clone size are TCRdb's, not the authors'. This sample comprises 55,000 to 75,000 clones, roughly 18% of them detected only once. About 13% of the sample goes to the ten largest clones. This clone was seen a few times. The antigen it recognizes is unknown. No base quality values were provided; no much bigger clone lies one nucleotide off.

CDR1 and CDR2, per the germline V gene (reference sequence), are LNHDA and SQIVND. From the cysteine through the phenylalanine, the CDR3 covers 13 amino acids. The kept DNA is CDR3 alone, 39 bases in frame from the first base. V sheds 4 bases and J sheds 5 bases, leaving 10 bases between their ends. Before undergoing thyroid surgery, none of the patients had been given any kind of treatment. Using T-cell receptor beta sequencing, the study looked back at clinical samples from patients collected from the early 2010s to the late 2010s. The rearranged chain carries TRBV19 and TRBJ2-3; no D gene is confidently identified. The source material was blood. The TCR originated in a female donor with papillary thyroid cancer or a benign thyroid nodule (not recorded which). Some clones in this sample may be carry-over from other donors' samples. The CDR3 region: CASSSLGRDTQYF. At the DNA level, the sequence is TGTGCCAGTAGTAGCCTAGGTAGAGATACGCAGTATTTT.